The 20 T cell receptor beta chains in this list originate from one sample, sequenced in a study of blood T cell repertoires in COVID-19. Generated by immunoSEQ multiplex PCR, the TCRdb table keeps only in-frame clones and is missing some. The sample lists more than 250,000 clones, 86% occurring once. The sequenced material came from peripheral blood. These receptors were taken from a woman aged 45-59 years with acute or convalescent COVID-19.

This clone was observed a handful of times. The chain combines TRBV5-1 with TRBJ1-1; 8 nucleotides match TRBD1. Germline V gene sequence: CDR1 SGHRS, CDR2 YFSETQ. This CDR3 is 15 amino acids long. V lost 1 base to trimming and J lost 3 bases; unmatched junction nucleotides: 5. CDR3 sequence: CASSLRPGQDTEAFF. The CDR3 region has the DNA TGCGCCAGCAGCTTGCGGCCGGGACAGGACACTGAAGCTTTCTTT.

The chain couples TRBV19 to TRBJ2-5; D call uncertain. V was trimmed by 4 bases and J by 3 bases, leaving 6 bases between them. The CDR3 consists of 12 residues. Per the germline V gene, CDR1 is LNHDA and CDR2 is SQIVND (reference sequence). The CDR3 region is CASSTPEETQYF. CDR3 DNA: TGTGCCAGTAGTACCCCCGAAGAGACCCAGTACTTC.

With regard to this clone: Distinct nucleotide sequences in the sample also encode this CDR3. The V gene is TRBV7-3, the J gene TRBJ2-7; 9 nucleotides align to TRBD1. Trimming took 4 bases from V and 2 from J; bases not matched to a gene: 3. This CDR3 contains 14 residues. CDR1 and CDR2 (germline): SGHTA, FQGTGA. For the CDR3, the DNA is TGTGCCAGCAGCTCGGACAGGGGAACCTACGAGCAGTACTTC. This encodes CASSSDRGTYEQYF.

The CDR3 protein is CASSREETQYF. The CDR3 DNA reads TGTGCCAGCAGTCGTGAGGAGACCCAGTACTTC. The chain is built from TRBV7-2 and TRBJ2-5; no definite D call. V was pared by 6 bases and J by 5 bases, with 7 bases between. CDR1 and CDR2 from the germline V gene are SGHTA and FQGNSA. The CDR3 runs to 11 residues.

This sequence joins TRBV5-4 and TRBJ1-2, with TRBD1 as a possible D gene (5 bases). This CDR3 contains 18 residues. V dropped 0 bases and J dropped 0 bases, with 18 bases sitting between them. Germline values: CDR1 SGHNT, CDR2 YYREEE (reference sequence). The CDR3 DNA is TGTGCCAGCAGCTTGGCCGGGACTTCCCGATCGGCTAACTATGGCTACACCTTC. Its protein product is CASSLAGTSRSANYGYTF.

The chain has TRBV9 and TRBJ2-6, with D unresolved. Trimming removed 0 bases from V and 1 base from J, with 5 bases in between. Germline assignment: CDR1 SGDLS and CDR2 YYNGEE. There are 15 residues in the CDR3. The CDR3 sequence: CASSVVLSGANVLTF. The CDR3 region has the DNA TGTGCCAGCAGCGTAGTGTTATCTGGGGCCAACGTCCTGACTTTC.

The rearrangement joins TRBV2 to TRBJ1-3, with 7 bases identical to TRBD1. The length of the CDR3 is 18 residues. Germline V gene data show CDR1 as SNHLY and CDR2 as FYNNEI. Losses at the gene ends were 5 bases for V and 0 bases for J; bases not matched to a gene: 13. CDR3 DNA sequence: TGTGCCAGCAGTTGGGACAGTGATTTCCCGGTCTCTGGAAACACCATATATTTT. Translated: CASSWDSDFPVSGNTIYF.

The chain combines TRBV18 with TRBJ2-5; 10 nucleotides match TRBD2. Germline CDR1 is KGHSH and CDR2 is LQKENI. The junction had 9 bases not matched to a gene; V was cut back by 3 bases and J by 5 bases. CDR3 length: 16 residues. The CDR3 DNA reads TGTGCCAGCTCACCTGACTCTAGCGGGAGAAGGGAGACCCAGTACTTC. This gives the protein CASSPDSSGRRETQYF.

Only a few counts were recorded for this clone. The V call is TRBV30, the J call TRBJ2-2, with 12 bases aligning to TRBD2. The V segment lost 3 bases and the J segment 8 bases; nucleotides outside the gene matches: 13. The CDR3 runs to 17 residues. The germline V gene encodes CDR1 GTSNPN and CDR2 SVGIG (reference sequence). The CDR3 is CAWRDLAGGFRPGELFF. In DNA form, the CDR3 reads TGTGCCTGGAGGGACCTAGCGGGAGGGTTTCGCCCGGGGGAGCTGTTTTTT.

This rearrangement joins TRBV18 to TRBJ1-3; possible D gene TRBD1, 5 bases. V lost 2 bases, J lost 0 bases, and 17 bases lay in between. The V gene's germline CDR1 is KGHSH and CDR2 LQKENI. This CDR3 spans 18 amino acids. CDR3 in amino acids: CASSPRGAGSSSGNTIYF. In DNA, the CDR3 is TGTGCCAGCTCACCAAGGGGCGCCGGTTCGTCCTCTGGAAACACCATATATTTT. The variable domain in full, with the rest retrieved from reference TRBV18 and TRBJ1-3, is NAGVMQNPRHLVRRRGQEARLRCSPMKGHSHVYWYRQLPEEGLKFMVYLQKENIIDESGMPKERFSAEFPKEGPSILRIQQVVRGDSAAYFCASSPRGAGSSSGNTIYFGEGSWLTVV.

The CDR3 coding sequence is TGTGCCAGCAGGCATCGGGACAGGGCGAACACCGGGGAGCTGTTTTTT. Translation: CASRHRDRANTGELFF. The chain has TRBV13 and TRBJ2-2; 9 nucleotides match TRBD1. CDR1 PRHDT and CDR2 FYEKMQ come from the germline V gene (reference sequence). The CDR3 totals 16 residues. With 6 bases clipped from V and 0 bases from J, the junction kept 5 bases outside the gene matches.

The V and J genes are TRBV28 and TRBJ2-2; tentatively, D is TRBD1 (5 bases). Germline CDR1 reads MDHEN; CDR2 reads SYDVKM. The CDR3 spans 16 residues. V lost 6 bases, J lost 2 bases, and 16 bases lay in between. As DNA, the CDR3 is TGTGCCAGCAGCCATTTCTCAGGGATAAACACCGGGGAGCTGTTTTTT. Translating it yields CASSHFSGINTGELFF.

The V and J genes are TRBV6-2 or TRBV6-3 and TRBJ2-7; TRBD2 aligns across 13 bases. The CDR3 spans 14 residues. Trimming cost V 5 bases and J 6 bases; bases outside gene matches: 4. Germline loops: CDR1 MNHEY, CDR2 SVGEGT. CDR3 in amino acids: CASSRTSGSFEQYF. As DNA, the CDR3 is TGTGCCAGCAGTCGGACTAGCGGGAGTTTCGAGCAGTACTTC.

The rearrangement joins TRBV5-1 to TRBJ1-2, with D hard to call. This CDR3 region has 15 residues. Trimming stripped 4 bases from V and 2 bases from J, with 15 bases between. Germline-derived CDR1 and CDR2 are SGHRS and YFSETQ. The DNA of the CDR3 is TGCGCCAGCAGCCCCCCGGGAGGGCACAACTATGGCTACACCTTC. This gives the protein CASSPPGGHNYGYTF.

The chain recombines TRBV5-4 with TRBJ2-5; 11 nucleotides align to TRBD2. The CDR3 has 15 amino acids. Germline CDR1 reads SGHNT; CDR2 reads YYREEE (reference sequence). Losses at the gene ends were 2 bases for V and 8 bases for J; bases not matched to a gene: 8. CDR3 DNA sequence: TGTGCCAGCAGCTTTGGGACTAGCGGCCCAGTCACCCAGTACTTC. As protein: CASSFGTSGPVTQYF.

In this sample, this clone turned up a few times. This sequence joins TRBV11-2 and TRBJ2-7, with a possible D match to TRBD1 (6 bases). Germline V gives CDR1 SGHAT, CDR2 FQNNGV. This CDR3 contains 15 residues. V lost 1 base and J lost 1, with 11 bases in between. CDR3 amino acids: CASSLALQGSYEQYF. The CDR3 nucleotides read TGTGCCAGCAGCTTAGCTTTACAGGGTTCCTACGAGCAGTACTTC.

V is TRBV28 and J is TRBJ2-1; D possibly corresponds to TRBD1 (5 bases). This CDR3 spans 14 amino acids. Germline CDR1 reads MDHEN; CDR2 reads SYDVKM. The V end lost 2 bases, the J end lost 0 bases, and 5 bases lay between the germline ends. CDR3: CASSLTGSYNEQFF. The CDR3, as DNA: TGTGCCAGCAGTTTAACAGGCTCCTACAATGAGCAGTTCTTC.

CDR3 region: CASSEGGTGRVEQYF. CDR3 coding DNA: TGTGCCAGCAGTGAAGGAGGGACAGGGAGGGTGGAGCAGTACTTC. The chain employs TRBV6-1 and TRBJ2-7; 9 positions agree with TRBD1. The CDR3 length is 15 residues. With 1 base clipped from V and 7 bases from J, the junction kept 8 bases outside the gene matches. Germline loops: CDR1 MNHNS, CDR2 SASEGT.

J is TRBJ2-2 and V is TRBV7-9; no clear D gene. This CDR3 has 12 amino acids. The germline CDR1 and CDR2 sequences are SEHNR and FQNEAQ (reference sequence). The V end was cut by 6 bases, the J end by 7 bases, with 9 bases between. The CDR3 spells CASRGGVGELFF. The CDR3 DNA sequence: TGTGCCAGCAGAGGCGGCGTCGGGGAGCTGTTTTTT.

The CDR3 nucleotides are TGTGCCAGCAGCTTCCGACAGGGGAGCGGCTACACCTTC. It encodes CASSFRQGSGYTF. The chain couples TRBV7-2 to TRBJ1-2; TRBD1 aligns across 8 bases. CDR3 length: 13 residues. CDR1 is SGHTA, CDR2 FQGNSA, per germline. V trimming: 3 bases; J trimming: 8 bases; junction bases outside the gene matches: 5.